Below, 27 T cell receptor beta chains from the same sample are listed, as sequenced in a study of beta chain features in type 1 diabetes. The authors reverse transcribed all of the isolated RNA, so sequencing captured expressed TCRB transcripts. This table comes from immunoSEQ multiplex PCR, and its TCRdb copy is limited to in-frame clones, with some not included. The sample holds 350,000 to 400,000 clones, around 16% seen once. The sequencing input was naive CD4+ T cells from blood. The receptors shown here come from a woman aged 18-29 years in good health.

This clone was counted between two and nine times. The rearrangement uses TRBV19 and TRBJ2-5, with D uncertain. The CDR3 loop spans 15 amino acids. V was pared by 3 bases and J by 2 bases, with 13 bases between. Germline V gene data show CDR1 as LNHDA and CDR2 as SQIVND (reference sequence). Here the CDR3 DNA reads TGTGCCAGTAGTATTACGGGTCACCAGCAAGAGACCCAGTACTTC. This codes for CASSITGHQQETQYF.

In its sample, this clone was seen a few times. The chain links TRBV7-9 to TRBJ1-2; maybe TRBD1 (6 bases). CDR3 length: 13 residues. Germline-derived CDR1 and CDR2 are SEHNR and FQNEAQ (reference sequence). V shed 5 bases and J shed 7 bases, with 14 bases lying between them. In DNA, the CDR3 is TGTGCCAGCAGCCCCACCGAAGGGGGTGGCTACACCTTC. Residues: CASSPTEGGGYTF. The variable domain in full, with the rest retrieved from reference TRBV7-9 and TRBJ1-2, is DTGVSQNPRHKITKRGQNVTFRCDPISEHNRLYWYRQTLGQGPEFLTYFQNEAQLEKSRLLSDRFSAERPKGSFSTLEIQRTEQGDSAMYLCASSPTEGGGYTFGSGTRLTVV.

The chain uses TRBV28 and TRBJ2-1; 12 bases align to TRBD2. Trimming at V came to 5 bases and at J to 9 bases, leaving 8 bases not matched to a gene. Germline CDR1 reads MDHEN; CDR2 reads SYDVKM. The CDR3 length is 15 residues. The CDR3 is CASSNGLAGRSEQFF. Written as DNA, the CDR3 is TGTGCCAGCAGTAACGGACTAGCGGGAAGAAGTGAGCAGTTCTTC.

This clone was seen a handful of times. The chain recombines TRBV11-2 with TRBJ2-5; no firm D call. The CDR3 extends over 15 amino acids. V lost 4 bases and J 5 bases, leaving 17 bases between the germline ends. Germline CDR1 SGHAT, CDR2 FQNNGV. CDR3 sequence (DNA): TGTGCCAGCAGCTCGACTTACCCAAGCAGCGAGACCCAGTACTTC. Encoded protein: CASSSTYPSSETQYF.

This clone was observed a few times. J is TRBJ2-2 and V is TRBV4-1; 8 bases are shared with TRBD1. After removal of 0 bases from V and 7 bases from J, the junction contained 7 bases not matched to a gene. This CDR3 contains 16 residues. Germline loops: CDR1 MGHRA, CDR2 YSYEKL. The CDR3, as DNA: TGCGCCAGCAGCCAAGAGGGCCAGGGGGCGATCGGGGAGCTGTTTTTT. Its protein is CASSQEGQGAIGELFF.

In regard to this clone: This sample also contains other DNA sequences that code for the same CDR3. J is TRBJ2-7 and V is TRBV28; 7 bases fit TRBD2. Looked up from germline, CDR1 is MDHEN and CDR2 is SYDVKM. The CDR3 length is 13 residues. V trimming: 4 bases; J trimming: 3 bases; junction bases outside the gene matches: 3. The CDR3 sequence is CASSSGGGYEQYF. The CDR3 DNA sequence: TGTGCCAGCAGTTCGGGGGGTGGCTACGAGCAGTACTTC.

This clone was seen a few times. This chain links TRBV11-1 with TRBJ1-2, with D possibly TRBD1 on 5 matching bases. Germline loops: CDR1 SGHAT, CDR2 FQDESV (reference sequence). V shed 5 bases and J shed 4 bases, with 11 bases lying between them. The CDR3 is 13 residues long. The CDR3 here is CASSPRGTYGYTF. CDR3 in DNA: TGTGCCAGCAGCCCTCGGGGGACCTATGGCTACACCTTC.

The CDR3 DNA follows: TGCAGCGTGGAGGGAGTGGGTTACGAGCAGTACTTC. It is translated as CSVEGVGYEQYF. V gene TRBV29-1 combines with J gene TRBJ2-7, with a tentative D call TRBD2 (6 bases). The V end was cut by 6 bases, the J end by 4 bases, with 13 bases between. Germline V gene data show CDR1 as SQVTM and CDR2 as ANQGSEA. This CDR3 is 12 amino acids long.

As regards this clone: The sample carries other DNA sequences with the same CDR3. The chain combines TRBV5-4 with TRBJ2-1, with TRBD2 as a possible D gene (5 bases). Germline V CDR1 and CDR2: SGHNT, YYREEE (reference sequence). V lost 3 bases, J lost 0 bases, and 7 bases lay in between. This CDR3 contains 14 residues. CDR3 sequence: CASSSGSSYNEQFF. The CDR3 DNA is TGTGCCAGCAGCTCGGGAAGCTCCTACAATGAGCAGTTCTTC.

There are a few counts of this clone. The chain links TRBV30 to TRBJ1-2; TRBD1 matches 9 bases. Trimming took 6 bases from V and 4 from J; bases not matched to a gene: 18. The germline gives CDR1 GTSNPN, CDR2 SVGIG (reference sequence). This CDR3 contains 17 residues. The CDR3 bases are TGTGCCTGCCCTACTCCCGGGACAGGGTCCCCTCGCTATGGCTACACCTTC. Residues: CACPTPGTGSPRYGYTF.

This clone was observed a handful of times. V usage is TRBV19 and J usage is TRBJ2-5; 12 bases are shared with TRBD2. CDR1 is LNHDA, CDR2 SQIVND, per germline (reference sequence). The CDR3 consists of 15 residues. The V and J ends lost 8 bases and 9 bases, in that order; junction bases with no gene match: 13. CDR3 DNA: TGTGCCAGTGCCGCTAGCGGGAGGGATTCAAGGTCCCAGTACTTC. Translation gives CASAASGRDSRSQYF.

This chain links TRBV19 with TRBJ1-5; no firm D call. Germline CDR1 reads LNHDA; CDR2 reads SQIVND (reference sequence). This CDR3 has 15 residues. V was pared by 3 bases and J by 1 base, with 10 bases between. The CDR3 is CASSIGKRSNQPQHF. The CDR3 DNA follows: TGTGCCAGTAGTATTGGTAAGAGGAGCAATCAGCCCCAGCATTTT.

This clone was seen a few times. This chain uses TRBV18 with TRBJ2-5, with D unclear. Germline V gene lookup returns CDR1 KGHSH and CDR2 LQKENI. The CDR3 totals 14 residues. Deletions cut 0 bases from V and 1 base from J, with 6 bases between. CDR3 residues: CASSPPTTQETQYF. The CDR3, as DNA: TGTGCCAGCTCACCACCGACAACCCAAGAGACCCAGTACTTC.

V usage is TRBV7-9 and J usage is TRBJ1-2; D is ambiguous. Trimming left V 1 base short and J 4 bases short, with 10 bases between. This CDR3 contains 14 residues. The germline V gene encodes CDR1 SEHNR and CDR2 FQNEAQ (reference sequence). The CDR3 DNA reads TGTGCCAGCAGCTTAGTAGAGGGTACCTATGGCTACACCTTC. As protein: CASSLVEGTYGYTF.

The J gene is TRBJ2-6, the V gene TRBV30; 7 positions match TRBD1. Germline V CDR1 and CDR2: GTSNPN, SVGIG (reference sequence). This CDR3 contains 18 residues. V lost 2 bases, J lost 4 bases, and 14 bases stayed unmatched. The CDR3 sequence is CAWSLPTGARSGANVLTF. CDR3 nucleotide sequence: TGTGCCTGGAGTCTTCCAACAGGGGCACGTTCCGGGGCCAACGTCCTGACTTTC.

The V and J genes are TRBV29-1 and TRBJ2-7, with 10 bases aligning to TRBD1. The germline gives CDR1 SQVTM, CDR2 ANQGSEA. The CDR3 loop spans 14 amino acids. V was pared by 3 bases and J by 5 bases, with 7 bases of the junction left unmatched. The CDR3 spells CSVDRDRGTNEQYF. CDR3 bases: TGCAGCGTTGACCGGGACAGGGGAACTAACGAGCAGTACTTC.

The CDR3 nucleotides are TGTGCCAGCAGCCTGACAGGGGTTGCGGATACGCAGTATTTT. Translation gives CASSLTGVADTQYF. The J gene is TRBJ2-3, the V gene TRBV13; 8 nucleotides match TRBD1. The CDR3 has 14 amino acids. Germline-derived CDR1 and CDR2 are PRHDT and FYEKMQ (reference sequence). The V and J ends lost 5 bases and 6 bases, in that order; junction bases with no gene match: 7.

This clone was found a few times. V gene TRBV5-4 combines with J gene TRBJ2-3; weak D call: TRBD2 (5 bases). V was cut by 2 bases and J by 3 bases, with 19 bases left in between. Germline CDR1 and CDR2: SGHNT and YYREEE (reference sequence). This CDR3 spans 17 amino acids. CDR3 bases: TGTGCCAGCAGCTTCAAAGGCGGGTTCGGTCGTACAGATACGCAGTATTTT. Encoded protein: CASSFKGGFGRTDTQYF. The entire variable domain, with the rest obtained from reference TRBV5-4 and TRBJ2-3, is as follows: ETGVTQSPTHLIKTRGQQVTLRCSSQSGHNTVSWYQQALGQGPQFIFQYYREEENGRGNFPPRFSGLQFPNYSSELNVNALELDDSALYLCASSFKGGFGRTDTQYFGPGTRLTVL.

The V gene is TRBV7-3, the J gene TRBJ2-3; 13 positions match TRBD2. Germline trimming cut 4 bases from V and 7 bases from J; bases unmatched to any gene: 8. Germline lookup yields CDR1 SGHTA and CDR2 FQGTGA. CDR3 size: 16 residues. The CDR3 reads CASSSGTSGNTNTQYF. CDR3 sequence (DNA): TGTGCCAGCAGCTCCGGGACTAGCGGGAATACAAATACGCAGTATTTT.

This clone appeared a few times. This chain joins TRBV4-3 and TRBJ2-1, with D possibly matching TRBD1 (6 bases). The CDR3 runs to 14 residues. The V end was cut by 4 bases, the J end by 4 bases, with 11 bases between. In germline, CDR1 is LGHNA, CDR2 YSLEER. This CDR3 is CASSRGGSYNEQFF. The CDR3 DNA reads as TGCGCCAGCAGCCGAGGGGGATCATACAATGAGCAGTTCTTC.

This clone has a handful of counts. The chain recombines TRBV30 with TRBJ2-7; TRBD2 aligns across 8 bases. The CDR3 runs to 13 residues. Trimming at V came to 0 bases and at J to 4 bases, leaving 2 bases not matched to a gene. The germline V gene has CDR1 GTSNPN and CDR2 SVGIG (reference sequence). The CDR3 reads CAWSVAGEYEQYF. The CDR3 coding sequence is TGTGCCTGGAGTGTAGCGGGAGAGTACGAGCAGTACTTC.

There are a few counts of this clone. This chain connects TRBV28 to TRBJ2-7; 9 nucleotides align to TRBD1. The CDR3 runs to 16 residues. CDR1 is MDHEN and CDR2 is SYDVKM in the germline V gene. The V and J ends lost 6 bases and 2 bases, in that order; junction bases with no gene match: 11. CDR3 sequence reads: CASRAPGTGRTYEQYF. The CDR3 DNA reads TGTGCCAGCAGGGCCCCCGGGACAGGGCGAACCTACGAGCAGTACTTC.

The chain employs TRBV30 and TRBJ1-5; 7 nucleotides line up with TRBD1. The V and J ends lost 2 bases and 3 bases, in that order; junction bases with no gene match: 4. Germline V gene lookup returns CDR1 GTSNPN and CDR2 SVGIG (reference sequence). This CDR3 region has 14 residues. CDR3 region: CAWSRDSYNQPQHF. The CDR3 DNA reads TGTGCCTGGAGTCGGGACAGCTACAATCAGCCCCAGCATTTT.

This clone was observed a few times. The V gene is TRBV5-4, the J gene TRBJ1-1, with D maybe TRBD1 (5 bases). Germline CDR1 SGHNT, CDR2 YYREEE (reference sequence). V lost 0 bases, J lost 8 bases, and 5 bases lay in between. The CDR3 contains 11 residues. The CDR3 loop reads CASSLDREAFF. In DNA form, the CDR3 reads TGTGCCAGCAGCTTGGACAGGGAAGCTTTCTTT.

This clone was seen more than once but under ten times. V gene TRBV6-1 combines with J gene TRBJ1-1; D unclear. V was shortened by 7 bases and J by 1 base, with 4 bases between the two germline ends. This CDR3 region has 11 residues. Germline V gene lookup returns CDR1 MNHNS and CDR2 SASEGT. This CDR3 reads CASIQNTEAFF. CDR3 nucleotides: TGTGCCAGCATTCAGAACACTGAAGCTTTCTTT.

The V and J genes are TRBV29-1 and TRBJ2-7; no firm D call. Germline lookup yields CDR1 SQVTM and CDR2 ANQGSEA. This CDR3 has 13 residues. The V gene lost 3 bases and the J gene lost 3 bases, with 12 bases spanning the gap. The CDR3 is CSVDAPPSYEQYF. CDR3 bases: TGCAGCGTTGATGCGCCACCGAGCTACGAGCAGTACTTC.

This chain connects TRBV5-4 to TRBJ2-4; 8 positions match TRBD1. This CDR3 spans 15 amino acids. After removal of 3 bases from V and 3 bases from J, the junction contained 5 bases not matched to a gene. Germline-derived CDR1 and CDR2 are SGHNT and YYREEE (reference sequence). In nucleotides, the CDR3 is TGTGCCAGCAGCTCCGACAGGGGAGACAAAAACATTCAGTACTTC. It translates to CASSSDRGDKNIQYF.